The 9 T cell receptor beta chains reported below all come from one sample, sequenced in a study of cytotoxic CD8 clonotypes in ibrutinib-treated CLL. Profiled with immunoSEQ multiplex PCR; TCRdb holds only in-frame clones, not every one. In the table there are 50,000 to 65,000 clones, about 72% of which are singletons. The material sequenced was PBMCs, taken after 12 months of ibrutinib treatment. Receptors were obtained from a human donor with chronic lymphocytic leukemia.

The V gene is TRBV6-4, the J gene TRBJ1-1, with D tentatively TRBD1 (5 bases). V dropped 8 bases and J dropped 7 bases, with 17 bases sitting between them. Germline values: CDR1 MRHNA, CDR2 SNTAGT. The CDR3 extends over 13 amino acids. CDR3 nucleotide sequence: TGTGCCAGCCGCCCAGGGTTGAACGGTGAAGCTTTCTTT. Its translation: CASRPGLNGEAFF.

This clone turned up a few times. The chain employs TRBV4-2 and TRBJ2-5; the D is unclear. Per germline, CDR1 LGHNA and CDR2 YNFKEQ. The CDR3 has 12 amino acids. Trimming removed 1 base at V and 2 bases at J, with 2 bases between. CDR3 region: CASSQGQETQYF. CDR3 nucleotides: TGTGCCAGCAGCCAAGGTCAAGAGACCCAGTACTTC.

V gene TRBV9 combines with J gene TRBJ2-3; 9 bases agree with TRBD2. The germline V gene has CDR1 SGDLS and CDR2 YYNGEE. The ends lost 6 bases at V and 3 bases at J; junction bases unmatched: 5. This CDR3 region has 14 residues. CDR3 nucleotides: TGTGCCAGCATGAGGCGGGAGGGGACAGATACGCAGTATTTT. This translates into CASMRREGTDTQYF.

The chain uses TRBV7-6 and TRBJ2-7; D is possibly TRBD1 or TRBD2 (5 bases each). V shed 0 bases and J shed 6 bases, with 9 bases lying between them. Germline V gene lookup returns CDR1 SGHVS and CDR2 FNYEAQ. This CDR3 spans 13 amino acids. The CDR3: CASSLASRGEQYF. CDR3 coding DNA: TGTGCCAGCAGCTTAGCCTCGAGGGGCGAGCAGTACTTC.

The chain joins TRBV25-1 to TRBJ1-2; D remains unclear. V was shortened by 2 bases and J by 3 bases, with 19 bases between the two germline ends. The CDR3 consists of 17 residues. CDR1 is MGHDK and CDR2 is SYGVNS in the germline V gene. The CDR3 region is CASSEGDGRVSYYGYTF. CDR3 in DNA: TGTGCCAGCAGTGAAGGCGACGGCAGAGTTTCTTACTATGGCTACACCTTC.

The rearrangement joins TRBV9 to TRBJ2-1; TRBD1 matches 11 bases. Germline assignment: CDR1 SGDLS and CDR2 YYNGEE. The CDR3 consists of 14 residues. Germline trimming cut 0 bases from V and 8 bases from J; bases unmatched to any gene: 1. The CDR3 DNA is TGTGCCAGCAGCGTAGGGACAGGGGGCCATGAGCAGTTCTTC. The encoded protein is CASSVGTGGHEQFF. Looking up the rest from reference TRBV9 and TRBJ2-1 gives the full variable domain: DSGVTQTPKHLITATGQRVTLRCSPRSGDLSVYWYQQSLDQGLQFLIQYYNGEERAKGNILERFSAQQFPDLHSELNLSSLELGDSALYFCASSVGTGGHEQFFGPGTRLTVL.

As concerns this clone: One end of the junction is discordant with germline, which a read error may explain. The rearrangement links TRBV7-3 to TRBJ2-7, with TRBD2 matching 7 bases. Germline V CDR1 and CDR2: SGHTA, FQGTGA. The CDR3 consists of 15 residues. CDR3 coding DNA: TGTGCCAGCAGCCTAACTATCGCGGGAGTCAACGAGCAGTACTTC. Residues: CASSLTIAGVNEQYF.

The chain combines TRBV6-1 with TRBJ2-7, with D perhaps TRBD1 (5 bases). The CDR3 extends over 13 amino acids. From germline, CDR1 is MNHNS and CDR2 SASEGT. Trimming took off 5 bases at V and 3 bases at J, with 11 bases between the two ends. The CDR3 DNA is TGTGCCAGCAGTCAATCCGACAGCTACGAGCAGTACTTC. Encoded protein: CASSQSDSYEQYF.

V and J are TRBV7-8 and TRBJ2-7, with D maybe TRBD2 (6 bases). The length of the CDR3 is 18 residues. CDR1 is SGHVS and CDR2 is FQNEAQ in the germline V gene. The V end lost 2 bases, the J end lost 0 bases, and 20 bases lay between the germline ends. Here the CDR3 reads CASSLMGGGGLISYEQYF. The CDR3, as DNA: TGTGCCAGCAGCTTAATGGGGGGAGGCGGGCTCATCTCCTACGAGCAGTACTTC.